This is a list of T cell receptor beta chains from one sample in a study of T-cell reconstitution after alpha-beta-depleted transplantation in children. TCRdb redid the calling of the PCR reads with MiXCR, one entry per CDR3 protein. The repertoire holds a few hundred thousand distinct CDR3 sequences, with under 15% as singletons. The source material was PBMCs from the stem cell graft donor, sampled from the stem cell graft. The receptors shown here come from a human donor who donated a stem cell graft to a child with combined immunodeficiency. Each CDR3 is given with its conserved first and last residue. The D gene is left open where the match is weak. Clone size appears in some rows only: once, few, many, or a class for an expanded clone.

>TRBD2|many|TRBV7-9|TRBJ2-5
TGTGCCAGCAGCTTAACGGGACTAGCGGGTCAAGGGACCCAGTACTTC
CASSLTGLAGQGTQYF
>NA|NA|TRBV10-2|TRBJ2-5
TGCGCCAGCGGGGGTTTGGAGACCCAGTACTTC
CASGGLETQYF
>TRBD2|NA|TRBV19|TRBJ2-5
TGTGCCAGTAGTATTGGGACTAGCGCAGAGACCCAGTACTTC
CASSIGTSAETQYF
>TRBD2|few|TRBV5-1|TRBJ2-7
TGCGCCAGCAGCTCCTCTACGATAGCGGGGGTTGGCGAGCAGTACTTC
CASSSSTIAGVGEQYF
>TRBD2|many|TRBV28|TRBJ2-2
TGTGCCAGCATCCATAGCGGGGGAAACACCGGGGAGCTGTTTTTT
CASIHSGGNTGELFF
>NA|few|TRBV29-1|TRBJ1-1
TGCAGCGTTGAAGTTGTAGGCGGTATAGAAGCTTTCTTT
CSVEVVGGIEAFF
>TRBD2|many|TRBV5-4|TRBJ2-3
TGTGCCAGCAGCCCGCTCCCGAGCGGGGGATCGACAGATACGCAGTATTTT
CASSPLPSGGSTDTQYF
>NA|NA|TRBV27|TRBJ1-5
TGTGCCAGCAGTCCCTTTGGCAATCAGCCCCAGCATTTT
CASSPFGNQPQHF
>NA|few|TRBV5-1|TRBJ2-1
TGCGCCAGCAGCTCGAACTCTGTGGATGAGCAGTTCTTC
CASSSNSVDEQFF
>NA|NA|TRBV10-3|TRBJ2-7
TGTGCCATCAGTGACCCGACAGGTGGGGACCTCTACGAGCAGTACTTC
CAISDPTGGDLYEQYF
>TRBD2|NA|TRBV2|TRBJ2-5
TGTGCCAGCAGTGAAACTAGCGTCAAAGAGACCCAGTACTTC
CASSETSVKETQYF
>NA|NA|TRBV6-2/TRBV6-3|TRBJ2-7
TGTGCCAGCAGGGACCATAGTTCACTCGACTACGAGCAGTACTTC
CASRDHSSLDYEQYF
>NA|NA|TRBV5-1|TRBJ1-3
TGCGCCAGCAGCGACTCAGCGGGTTCTGGAAACACCATATATTTT
CASSDSAGSGNTIYF
>NA|many|TRBV12-3/TRBV12-4|TRBJ2-1
TGTGCCAGCAGTCGAGGGGACATCGAGCAGTTCTTC
CASSRGDIEQFF
>NA|NA|TRBV6-1|TRBJ2-2
TGTGCCAGCCAGGGGAGCACCGGGGAGCTGTTTTTT
CASQGSTGELFF
>NA|many|TRBV4-1|TRBJ1-1
TGCGCCAGCAGCACAGGGCCTGAAGCTTTCTTT
CASSTGPEAFF
>TRBD1|NA|TRBV3-1|TRBJ2-2
TGTGCCAGCAGCCAAGTGATGGACAGGAATTCCGCGAACACCGGGGAGCTGTTTTTT
CASSQVMDRNSANTGELFF
>NA|many|TRBV4-2|TRBJ2-3
TGTGCCAGCAGCCAACTCATGAGCGGGGATACGCAGTATTTT
CASSQLMSGDTQYF
>NA|many|TRBV12-3/TRBV12-4|TRBJ2-2
TGTGCCAGCAAAACAATGAACACCGGGGAGCTGTTTTTT
CASKTMNTGELFF
>NA|many|TRBV5-1|TRBJ2-3
TGCGCCAGCAGCCCGGCCGGAACCCAGCAGGGAGATACGCAGTATTTT
CASSPAGTQQGDTQYF
>NA|many|TRBV7-3|TRBJ2-1
TGTGCCAGCAGCCTAGCGCCCTCCTACAATGAGCAGTTCTTC
CASSLAPSYNEQFF
>NA|NA|TRBV20-1|TRBJ2-7
TGCAGTGCTAGGGATCCGGGACACCCCTACGAGCAGTACTTC
CSARDPGHPYEQYF
>NA|few|TRBV5-1|TRBJ2-7
TGCGCCAGCAGCTTGGGACAGGCGGTCGAGCAGTACTTC
CASSLGQAVEQYF
>TRBD2|few|TRBV7-3|TRBJ2-1
TGTGCCAGCAGCTTAAAAGGCTCCACGGGGGGCTCCTACAATGAGCAGTTCTTC
CASSLKGSTGGSYNEQFF
>NA|few|TRBV12-3/TRBV12-4|TRBJ2-5
TGTGCCAGCGGGGGAAGGAGGGAGACCCAGTACTTC
CASGGRRETQYF
>NA|few|TRBV24-1|TRBJ2-3
TGTGCCACCAGTGATCCAACAAGCGCGAGAGGTGATACGCAGTATTTT
CATSDPTSARGDTQYF
>NA|many|TRBV5-4|TRBJ2-2
TGTGCCAGCAGCCTACCAAGAACCGGGGAGCTGTTTTTT
CASSLPRTGELFF
>TRBD1|NA|TRBV20-1|TRBJ2-3
TGCAGTGCAACCGACAGGGAATGGTTGACAGATACGCAGTATTTT
CSATDREWLTDTQYF
>NA|many|TRBV12-3/TRBV12-4|TRBJ1-4
TGTGCCAGCAGGCGGACAGTTAATGAAAAACTGTTTTTT
CASRRTVNEKLFF
>NA|few|TRBV24-1|TRBJ2-3
TGTGCCACCAGTGATTTGATGGACGGAGATACGCAGTATTTT
CATSDLMDGDTQYF
>TRBD1|NA|TRBV20-1|TRBJ1-6
TGCAGTGCCACGACAGGGAGGGCTTCACCCCTCCACTTT
CSATTGRASPLHF
>TRBD2|many|TRBV7-2|TRBJ2-1
TGTGCCAGCAGCTTAGCCCCACCTGGGACTAGCGGGAGATCCTACAATGAGCAGTTCTTC
CASSLAPPGTSGRSYNEQFF
>NA|few|TRBV12-3/TRBV12-4|TRBJ1-5
TGTGCCAGCAGTTTAGCCCCAGGGGCCCAGCCCCAGCATTTT
CASSLAPGAQPQHF
>NA|few|TRBV29-1|TRBJ2-1
TGCAGCGCCCCCAGGTCCGCTGAGCAGTTCTTC
CSAPRSAEQFF
>NA|NA|TRBV24-1|TRBJ2-3
TGTGCCACCAGTGATTTCGGGGGAGATACGCAGTATTTT
CATSDFGGDTQYF